This is a list of T cell receptor beta chains from one sample in a study of blood T cell repertoires in COVID-19. Libraries were prepared by immunoSEQ multiplex PCR; TCRdb keeps only in-frame clonotypes and omits some of them. Among around 470,000 clones listed, about 90% were seen once. Sequenced input: PBMCs or T cells enriched from blood (not recorded which). All receptors come from a man between 18 and 35 years old who had recovered from COVID-19. Both conserved end residues are part of each CDR3. A D gene is named only where the DNA matches it firmly. Clone size is not always given. Where it is, it says once, few, many or a class for expanded clones.

j_gene: TRBJ2-1; v_gene: TRBV9; d_gene: NA; abundance: NA; CDR3aa: CASSVGLGTSYNEQFF; CDR3nt: TGTGCCAGCAGCGTAGGCCTAGGCACGTCCTACAATGAGCAGTTCTTC
j_gene: TRBJ1-1; v_gene: TRBV3-1/TRBV3-2; d_gene: NA; abundance: NA; CDR3aa: CASSQDTANTEAFF; CDR3nt: TGTGCCAGCAGCCAAGACACAGCGAACACTGAAGCTTTCTTT
j_gene: TRBJ1-6; v_gene: TRBV5-5; d_gene: TRBD1; abundance: NA; CDR3aa: CASSHQGGGNSPLHF; CDR3nt: TGTGCCAGCAGCCATCAAGGAGGGGGCAATTCACCCCTCCACTTT
j_gene: TRBJ1-2; v_gene: TRBV7-9; d_gene: NA; abundance: NA; CDR3aa: CASSSQGGYTF; CDR3nt: TGTGCCAGCAGTAGCCAGGGTGGTTACACCTTC
j_gene: TRBJ2-7; v_gene: TRBV7-8; d_gene: TRBD2; abundance: once; CDR3aa: CASSSGLAGGGEQYF; CDR3nt: TGTGCCAGCAGTTCCGGACTAGCGGGAGGGGGCGAGCAGTACTTC
j_gene: TRBJ2-1; v_gene: TRBV28; d_gene: TRBD1; abundance: once; CDR3aa: CASSFPTGANNEQFF; CDR3nt: TGTGCCAGCAGTTTCCCCACAGGGGCCAACAATGAGCAGTTCTTC
j_gene: TRBJ1-1; v_gene: TRBV6-5; d_gene: NA; abundance: NA; CDR3aa: CASSFRPRPTEAFF; CDR3nt: TGTGCCAGCAGTTTTAGACCTAGGCCCACTGAAGCTTTCTTT
j_gene: TRBJ2-3; v_gene: TRBV28; d_gene: TRBD1; abundance: once; CDR3aa: CASRRDRVADTQYF; CDR3nt: TGTGCCAGCAGGAGGGACAGGGTAGCGGATACGCAGTATTTT
j_gene: TRBJ1-2; v_gene: TRBV18; d_gene: NA; abundance: NA; CDR3aa: CASSPQVNYGYTF; CDR3nt: TGTGCCAGCTCACCCCAGGTGAACTATGGCTACACCTTC
j_gene: TRBJ2-1; v_gene: TRBV27; d_gene: NA; abundance: NA; CDR3aa: CAISRGNEQFF; CDR3nt: TGTGCCATAAGTCGGGGCAATGAGCAGTTCTTC
j_gene: TRBJ2-1; v_gene: TRBV11-2; d_gene: NA; abundance: NA; CDR3aa: CASSLASVSIYNEQFF; CDR3nt: TGTGCCAGCAGCCTTGCTAGCGTTTCTATCTACAATGAGCAGTTCTTC
j_gene: TRBJ1-1; v_gene: TRBV28; d_gene: TRBD1; abundance: NA; CDR3aa: CASSGNRDSYKQAFF; CDR3nt: TGTGCCAGCAGTGGGAACCGGGACAGCTACAAACAAGCTTTCTTT
j_gene: TRBJ2-1; v_gene: TRBV9; d_gene: NA; abundance: NA; CDR3aa: CASSVGSSARGEQFF; CDR3nt: TGTGCCAGCAGCGTAGGTAGTAGCGCTCGAGGTGAGCAGTTCTTC
j_gene: TRBJ2-1; v_gene: TRBV2; d_gene: NA; abundance: NA; CDR3aa: CARSETLGVYEQFF; CDR3nt: TGTGCCAGGTCTGAGACGCTAGGTGTGTATGAGCAGTTCTTC
j_gene: TRBJ1-1; v_gene: TRBV3-1/TRBV3-2; d_gene: TRBD1; abundance: NA; CDR3aa: CASSPTGQGVSGAFF; CDR3nt: TGTGCCAGCAGCCCCACGGGACAGGGGGTATCCGGAGCTTTCTTT
j_gene: TRBJ2-7; v_gene: TRBV30; d_gene: NA; abundance: NA; CDR3aa: CAWSVPGAIYEQYF; CDR3nt: TGTGCCTGGAGTGTACCTGGGGCAATCTACGAGCAGTACTTC
j_gene: TRBJ2-3; v_gene: TRBV7-9; d_gene: NA; abundance: NA; CDR3aa: CASQYLDSTDTQYF; CDR3nt: TGTGCCAGCCAGTACCTTGATAGCACAGATACGCAGTATTTT
j_gene: TRBJ1-6; v_gene: TRBV28; d_gene: NA; abundance: NA; CDR3aa: CASSLSPGGAPPLHF; CDR3nt: TGTGCCAGCAGTTTATCTCCCGGGGGGGCTCCACCCCTCCACTTT
j_gene: TRBJ1-6; v_gene: TRBV5-8; d_gene: NA; abundance: few; CDR3aa: CASSAAGDPLDSPLHF; CDR3nt: TGTGCCAGCAGCGCCGCAGGGGATCCCCTTGATTCACCCCTCCACTTT
j_gene: TRBJ2-5; v_gene: TRBV28; d_gene: TRBD2; abundance: NA; CDR3aa: CASSGAGLAGETQYF; CDR3nt: TGTGCCAGCAGTGGGGCGGGACTAGCAGGAGAGACCCAGTACTTC
j_gene: TRBJ1-3; v_gene: TRBV3-1/TRBV3-2; d_gene: TRBD1; abundance: NA; CDR3aa: CASSHWDRHSGNTIYF; CDR3nt: TGTGCCAGCAGCCACTGGGACAGACACTCTGGAAACACCATATATTTT
j_gene: TRBJ2-7; v_gene: TRBV4-1; d_gene: NA; abundance: NA; CDR3aa: CASSQERGTYEQYF; CDR3nt: TGCGCCAGCAGCCAAGAAAGGGGGACCTACGAGCAGTACTTC
j_gene: TRBJ2-1; v_gene: TRBV7-6; d_gene: TRBD2; abundance: NA; CDR3aa: CASSLVLAAYNEQFF; CDR3nt: TGTGCCAGCAGCTTAGTCCTAGCGGCCTACAATGAGCAGTTCTTC
j_gene: TRBJ1-2; v_gene: TRBV19; d_gene: NA; abundance: NA; CDR3aa: CASSTYSGALNSLYTF; CDR3nt: TGTGCCAGTAGCACCTATTCAGGGGCCCTTAACTCGCTCTACACCTTC
j_gene: TRBJ1-2; v_gene: TRBV28; d_gene: NA; abundance: once; CDR3aa: CASSLYRDYGYTF; CDR3nt: TGTGCCAGCAGTTTATACAGGGACTATGGCTACACCTTC
j_gene: TRBJ2-7; v_gene: TRBV18; d_gene: NA; abundance: NA; CDR3aa: CASSPLGAQSYEQYF; CDR3nt: TGTGCCAGCTCACCACTGGGGGCCCAAAGCTACGAGCAGTACTTC
j_gene: TRBJ1-5; v_gene: TRBV15; d_gene: TRBD1; abundance: NA; CDR3aa: CASKTGTGVSQPQHF; CDR3nt: TGTGCCTCAAAGACCGGGACAGGCGTTTCCCAGCCCCAGCATTTT
j_gene: TRBJ1-2; v_gene: TRBV5-6; d_gene: TRBD1; abundance: few; CDR3aa: CASSRAPGQGSGYTF; CDR3nt: TGTGCCAGCAGTAGGGCCCCGGGACAGGGGAGTGGCTACACCTTC
j_gene: TRBJ2-4; v_gene: TRBV18; d_gene: NA; abundance: NA; CDR3aa: CASSPGQAKNIQYF; CDR3nt: TGTGCCAGCTCACCAGGGCAGGCCAAAAACATTCAGTACTTC
j_gene: TRBJ1-1; v_gene: TRBV9; d_gene: NA; abundance: NA; CDR3aa: CASSPRQAATEAFF; CDR3nt: TGTGCCAGCAGCCCCAGACAGGCCGCCACTGAAGCTTTCTTT
j_gene: TRBJ2-3; v_gene: TRBV11-3; d_gene: TRBD2; abundance: NA; CDR3aa: CASSPRTSGQVDTQYF; CDR3nt: TGTGCCAGCAGCCCGAGGACTAGCGGCCAGGTAGATACGCAGTATTTT
j_gene: TRBJ1-3; v_gene: TRBV5-6; d_gene: NA; abundance: NA; CDR3aa: CASSLVGVSGNTIYF; CDR3nt: TGTGCCAGCAGCTTGGTAGGGGTCTCTGGAAACACCATATATTTT
j_gene: TRBJ1-5; v_gene: TRBV9; d_gene: NA; abundance: NA; CDR3aa: CASSAGNSNQPQHF; CDR3nt: TGTGCCAGCAGCGCAGGGAATAGCAATCAGCCCCAGCATTTT
j_gene: TRBJ1-5; v_gene: TRBV7-3; d_gene: NA; abundance: NA; CDR3aa: CASSLTGQGFQPQHF; CDR3nt: TGTGCCAGCAGCTTAACGGGCCAGGGCTTTCAGCCCCAGCATTTT
j_gene: TRBJ2-7; v_gene: TRBV4-1; d_gene: TRBD2; abundance: NA; CDR3aa: CASSQEASSSGLYEQYF; CDR3nt: TGCGCCAGCAGCCAAGAAGCTTCCTCTAGCGGCTTATACGAGCAGTACTTC
j_gene: TRBJ2-7; v_gene: TRBV27; d_gene: NA; abundance: once; CDR3aa: CASTPRPGAAIYEQYF; CDR3nt: TGTGCCAGCACCCCTAGGCCAGGGGCGGCTATCTACGAGCAGTACTTC
j_gene: TRBJ1-2; v_gene: TRBV18; d_gene: TRBD1; abundance: NA; CDR3aa: CASSPQLGTDKWGGYTF; CDR3nt: TGTGCCAGCTCGCCCCAGCTCGGGACAGACAAATGGGGTGGCTACACCTTC
j_gene: TRBJ2-7; v_gene: TRBV5-4; d_gene: TRBD1; abundance: once; CDR3aa: CASSPGGQGGSYEQYF; CDR3nt: TGTGCCAGCAGCCCCGGAGGACAGGGGGGATCCTACGAGCAGTACTTC
j_gene: TRBJ2-2; v_gene: TRBV18; d_gene: NA; abundance: NA; CDR3aa: CASSPGRDANTGELFF; CDR3nt: TGTGCCAGCTCACCGGGGCGGGACGCGAACACCGGGGAGCTGTTTTTT
j_gene: TRBJ1-2; v_gene: TRBV10-1; d_gene: NA; abundance: NA; CDR3aa: CASSESTSNYGYTF; CDR3nt: TGCGCCAGCAGCGAGTCAACTAGCAACTATGGCTACACCTTC
j_gene: TRBJ1-3; v_gene: TRBV2; d_gene: NA; abundance: few; CDR3aa: CASSQDSSGNTIYF; CDR3nt: TGTGCCAGCAGTCAGGACAGCTCTGGAAACACCATATATTTT
j_gene: TRBJ1-5; v_gene: TRBV5-1; d_gene: TRBD1; abundance: NA; CDR3aa: CASSLTGDSNQPQHF; CDR3nt: TGCGCCAGCAGCTTAACAGGGGATAGCAATCAGCCCCAGCATTTT
j_gene: TRBJ1-2; v_gene: TRBV7-2; d_gene: NA; abundance: NA; CDR3aa: CASSLDRWGAYYGYTF; CDR3nt: TGTGCCAGCAGCTTAGATCGTTGGGGCGCATACTATGGCTACACCTTC
j_gene: TRBJ1-5; v_gene: TRBV6-5; d_gene: NA; abundance: NA; CDR3aa: CASIPRRGTIKPQHF; CDR3nt: TGTGCCAGCATACCCAGGAGGGGTACGATCAAGCCCCAGCATTTT
j_gene: TRBJ1-2; v_gene: TRBV5-4; d_gene: NA; abundance: NA; CDR3aa: CASSLQGGYTF; CDR3nt: TGTGCCAGCAGCTTACAGGGCGGCTACACCTTC
j_gene: TRBJ1-2; v_gene: TRBV28; d_gene: NA; abundance: NA; CDR3aa: CASSSQRRYGYTF; CDR3nt: TGTGCCAGCAGTTCCCAGCGACGCTATGGCTACACCTTC
j_gene: TRBJ1-2; v_gene: TRBV10-3; d_gene: TRBD1; abundance: once; CDR3aa: CAISDRQGDYGYTF; CDR3nt: TGTGCCATCAGTGACCGACAGGGGGACTATGGCTACACCTTC
j_gene: TRBJ1-5; v_gene: TRBV12-5; d_gene: NA; abundance: NA; CDR3aa: CASGLVPGGLSNQPQHF; CDR3nt: TGTGCTAGTGGTTTGGTACCTGGGGGCCTAAGCAATCAGCCCCAGCATTTT
j_gene: TRBJ2-3; v_gene: TRBV7-9; d_gene: TRBD1; abundance: NA; CDR3aa: CASSLDPPGGSQYF; CDR3nt: TGTGCCAGCAGCTTAGACCCCCCAGGGGGCAGCCAGTATTTT
j_gene: TRBJ2-1; v_gene: TRBV27; d_gene: TRBD2; abundance: NA; CDR3aa: CASSATYGTSSYNEQFF; CDR3nt: TGTGCCAGCAGTGCCACATACGGGACTAGCAGCTACAATGAGCAGTTCTTC
j_gene: TRBJ1-6; v_gene: TRBV3-1/TRBV3-2; d_gene: NA; abundance: NA; CDR3aa: CASSQLSGVALHF; CDR3nt: TGTGCCAGCAGCCAACTCAGCGGGGTTGCCCTCCACTTT
j_gene: TRBJ2-3; v_gene: TRBV13; d_gene: TRBD1; abundance: NA; CDR3aa: CASSFRGQYTDTQYF; CDR3nt: TGTGCCAGCAGCTTCAGGGGACAGTACACAGATACGCAGTATTTT
j_gene: TRBJ1-3; v_gene: TRBV11-3; d_gene: NA; abundance: NA; CDR3aa: CASSPRQGGNTIYF; CDR3nt: TGTGCCAGCAGCCCGCGGCAGGGAGGAAACACCATATATTTT
j_gene: TRBJ1-3; v_gene: TRBV7-8; d_gene: NA; abundance: few; CDR3aa: CASSAGQSSGNTIYF; CDR3nt: TGTGCCAGCAGCGCGGGCCAAAGCTCTGGAAACACCATATATTTT
j_gene: TRBJ1-1; v_gene: TRBV19; d_gene: NA; abundance: NA; CDR3aa: CASSVQGADTEAFF; CDR3nt: TGTGCCAGTAGTGTACAGGGTGCAGACACTGAAGCTTTCTTT
j_gene: TRBJ2-5; v_gene: TRBV15; d_gene: NA; abundance: NA; CDR3aa: CATSRTRDRQETQYF; CDR3nt: TGTGCCACCAGCAGAACGCGGGACAGACAAGAGACCCAGTACTTC
j_gene: TRBJ1-2; v_gene: TRBV6-1; d_gene: TRBD1; abundance: NA; CDR3aa: CASSDRDRGYGYTF; CDR3nt: TGTGCCAGCAGTGATAGAGACAGGGGTTATGGCTACACCTTC